This is a list of T cell receptor beta chains from one sample in a study of beta chain features in type 1 diabetes. TCRdb keeps only in-frame clones here, not all; method: immunoSEQ multiplex PCR. The repertoire holds under 400,000 clones, around 15% seen once, with about 6.7% in the top ten. Material for sequencing was central memory CD4+ T cells from blood. These receptor sequences come from a man aged 25 to 40 in good health. Each CDR3 is given with its conserved first and last residue. D genes are given only for firm matches. Clone size is not always given. Where it is, it says once, few, many or a class for expanded clones.

v_call	clone_size	d_call	j_call	cdr3_aa	cdr3_nt
TRBV7-2	.	TRBD1	TRBJ1-3	CASSFDRGTKGNTIYF	TGTGCCAGCAGCTTTGACAGGGGAACGAAAGGAAACACCATATATTTT
TRBV7-7	few	.	TRBJ2-3	CASSYLPPSSRGRTDTQYF	TGTGCCAGCAGCTATTTACCCCCGTCGAGCAGGGGCCGCACAGATACGCAGTATTTT
TRBV5-4	few	.	TRBJ2-4	CASSTDSVKNIQYF	TGTGCCAGCAGCACGGACAGTGTGAAAAACATTCAGTACTTC
TRBV5-1	.	.	TRBJ1-5	CASSLDGYSNQPQHF	TGCGCCAGCAGCTTGGACGGTTATAGCAATCAGCCCCAGCATTTT
TRBV29-1	.	TRBD2	TRBJ2-3	CALGTRGDTQYF	TGCGCCCTCGGGACTAGAGGGGATACGCAGTATTTT
TRBV19	.	TRBD1	TRBJ2-4	CASRGRQGHIQYF	TGTGCCAGTAGAGGGAGACAGGGACACATTCAGTACTTC
TRBV19	.	TRBD2	TRBJ2-1	CASSINGVAGAQNEQFF	TGTGCCAGTAGTATTAACGGGGTAGCGGGAGCTCAGAATGAGCAGTTCTTC
TRBV5-1	few	.	TRBJ2-7	CASSPAGRDYEQYF	TGCGCCAGCAGCCCCGCTGGTCGTGACTACGAGCAGTACTTC
TRBV7-9	.	TRBD1	TRBJ1-6	CASSFRDRDSPLHF	TGTGCCAGCAGCTTCCGGGACAGGGATTCACCCCTCCACTTT
TRBV6-1	.	.	TRBJ2-5	CASRDLRGKTQYF	TGTGCCAGCAGAGACCTGAGGGGGAAGACCCAGTACTTC
TRBV6-5	.	.	TRBJ2-5	CASSPEGRGERAQYF	TGTGCCAGCAGCCCCGAGGGGCGCGGGGAGCGGGCCCAGTACTTC
TRBV5-4	.	TRBD2	TRBJ2-2	CASGPGLAGGHSVGELFF	TGTGCCAGCGGACCGGGACTAGCGGGGGGTCATAGCGTCGGGGAGCTGTTTTTT
TRBV7-2	.	TRBD1	TRBJ2-1	CASSYGQARGLNEQFF	TGTGCCAGCAGCTATGGACAGGCCCGAGGATTAAATGAGCAGTTCTTC
TRBV7-9	few	.	TRBJ1-2	CASSLEVRGEGYTF	TGTGCCAGCAGCTTAGAGGTCCGGGGTGAGGGCTACACCTTC
TRBV5-1	.	TRBD1	TRBJ2-1	CASSLSPGQGTNEQFF	TGCGCCAGCAGCTTATCTCCGGGACAGGGGACCAATGAGCAGTTCTTC
TRBV13	few	.	TRBJ2-1	CASSTGSSYNEQFF	TGTGCCAGCAGCACCGGCTCTTCCTACAATGAGCAGTTCTTC
TRBV6-1	few	.	TRBJ1-5	CASSQGRPQPQHF	TGTGCCAGCAGCCAAGGACGGCCCCAGCCCCAGCATTTT
TRBV4-3	.	.	TRBJ1-5	CASSQYFGTRNQPQHF	.
TRBV29-1	.	.	TRBJ1-1	CSVELGGATEAFF	TGCAGCGTTGAGTTAGGTGGGGCCACTGAAGCTTTCTTT
TRBV7-3	.	.	TRBJ2-2	CASSLVLGNTGELFF	TGTGCCAGCAGCTTAGTACTAGGGAACACCGGGGAGCTGTTTTTT